What follows describes a single T cell receptor (beta chain). Assay: immunoSEQ multiplex PCR; the TCRdb copy retains only in-frame clones and omits some. The sample has some 360,000 clones, roughly 86% seen once; the top ten hold approximately 2.5%. V was pared by 4 bases and J by 3 bases, with 2 bases of the junction left unmatched. The CDR3 has 15 amino acids. CDR1 is MGHRA, CDR2 YSYEKL, per germline. The entry originates in a study of blood T cell repertoires in COVID-19. As for the study in general: The study drew acute and convalescent COVID-19 samples from the United States, Italy and Spain.

The sequence derives from a woman aged 55 to 70 with COVID-19, enrolled during active disease. The source material was peripheral blood. The chain recombines TRBV4-1 with TRBJ2-1; 11 positions match TRBD2. The CDR3 bases are TGCGCCAGCAGCCGAGGACTAGCGGGCTACAATGAGCAGTTCTTC. Its protein product is CASSRGLAGYNEQFF.